Presented here are 7 T cell receptor beta chains from one specimen sequenced in a study of T cell repertoires in ileal Crohn's disease. Libraries were prepared by immunoSEQ multiplex PCR; TCRdb keeps only in-frame clonotypes and omits some of them. The sample has 5,000 to 6,500 clones; 75% to 85% are singletons. The sequencing input was ileal tissue. All receptors derive from an adult with Crohn's disease.

The gene calls are TRBV10-3 and TRBJ2-3; weak D call: TRBD1 (5 bases). V was pared by 0 bases and J by 0 bases, with 10 bases between. The CDR3 extends over 16 amino acids. CDR1 ENHRY and CDR2 SYGVKD come from the germline V gene. The CDR3 DNA is TGTGCCATCAGTGAGTCAAGGGGTTCCAGCACAGATACGCAGTATTTT. Its translation is CAISESRGSSTDTQYF.

The CDR3 nucleotides are TGTGCCATCAGTGATCCTAGTGAAGGAGCGGGCCTCCGAGATACGCAGTATTTT. Protein: CAISDPSEGAGLRDTQYF. The rearrangement uses TRBV10-3 and TRBJ2-3, with a tentative D call TRBD2 (6 bases). CDR3 size: 18 residues. Per germline, CDR1 ENHRY and CDR2 SYGVKD. With 3 bases removed from V and 5 bases from J, the gap between germline ends came to 24 bases.

The sample holds a few counts of this clone. The chain employs TRBV27 and TRBJ1-6; TRBD1 matches at 7 bases. J was trimmed by 6 bases and V by 5 bases; bases with no gene match: 4. The length of the CDR3 is 14 residues. CDR1 and CDR2 from the germline V gene are MNHEY and SMNVEV (reference sequence). Here the CDR3 reads CASSPRQGNSPLHF. The CDR3 DNA follows: TGTGCCAGCAGTCCCCGACAGGGTAATTCACCCCTCCACTTT.

This clone was counted a single time. The rearrangement links TRBV6-1 to TRBJ1-4; D is possibly TRBD1 (5 bases). The V end lost 1 base, the J end lost 3 bases, and 9 bases lay between the germline ends. The CDR3 totals 15 residues. CDR1 MNHNS and CDR2 SASEGT come from the germline V gene. DNA for the CDR3: TGTGCCAGCAGTGAAGACGGGGGTCCTAATGAAAAACTGTTTTTT. Encoded protein: CASSEDGGPNEKLFF.

V gene TRBV7-9 combines with J gene TRBJ1-1; a possible D gene is TRBD1 (6 bases). The CDR3 runs 13 residues. Trimming left V 1 base short and J 12 bases short, with 15 bases between. From germline, CDR1 is SEHNR and CDR2 FQNEAQ (reference sequence). In nucleotides, the CDR3 is TGTGCCAGCAGCTTAGAAGGCAGGGGTGGAACTTTCTTT. Translating it yields CASSLEGRGGTFF.

The V gene is TRBV27, the J gene TRBJ2-3, with D perhaps matching TRBD1 (5 bases). CDR1 is MNHEY, CDR2 SMNVEV, per germline (reference sequence). The CDR3 sequence is 16 residues long. The V and J ends lost 3 bases and 0 bases respectively, with 13 bases between them. For the CDR3, the DNA is TGTGCCAGCAGTTTTGCAGGGAACCCTAGCACAGATACGCAGTATTTT. This translates into CASSFAGNPSTDTQYF.

J is TRBJ2-5 and V is TRBV2; D not resolved. CDR3 size: 14 residues. V lost 1 base, J lost 1 base, and 7 bases lay in between. CDR1 and CDR2 from the germline V gene are SNHLY and FYNNEI. In DNA form, the CDR3 reads TGTGCCAGCAGTGAAGGGCCTCTCCAAGAGACCCAGTACTTC. This sequence encodes CASSEGPLQETQYF.